This T cell receptor beta chain was recorded in a study of T-cell memory formation after mild COVID-19. This clonotype has ten or more counts. What it binds is unknown. J was trimmed by 0 bases and V by 3 bases; bases with no gene match: 3. This CDR3 region has 16 residues. From germline, CDR1 is SEHNR and CDR2 FQNEAQ (reference sequence). General study findings and limits: There were some responding clones in pre-infection memory, which suggested that cross-reactive memory had joined. Largely, contracting CD4+ clones fell within CM and EM, and contracting CD8+ clones within EMRA.

TCRdb redid the calling of the 5' RACE reads with MiXCR, one entry per CDR3 protein. The table lists 92,000 or so distinct CDR3 sequences, about 12% of them singletons, with over 25% in the top ten. The sequence was collected from an adult woman who had mild COVID-19 (a few samples of this study predate the infection). Cell type and time point are not known. Source material: PBMCs or a T cell subset sorted from them (not recorded which). V usage is TRBV7-9 and J usage is TRBJ2-1; TRBD2 agrees at 9 bases. CDR3 bases: TGTGCCAGCAGCTTCGTACTAGCGGGCTCCTACAATGAGCAGTTCTTC. Protein: CASSFVLAGSYNEQFF.